The subject of this entry is one T cell receptor (beta chain). Its cognate antigen is unknown. Germline V gene sequence: CDR1 SGHNT, CDR2 YYREEE (reference sequence). The CDR3 runs to 17 residues. V lost 1 base, J lost 2 bases, and 8 bases stayed unmatched. This sample is part of a study of cytomegalovirus exposure and HLA in healthy donors. Overall study findings and caveats: In a later analysis, at a false discovery rate of 0.05, roughly 17,000 TCR beta sequences matched HLA alleles. Rarity held for most TCR sequences, but there were some public TCRs that occurred in many donors. Researchers reported that three CMV-associated chains were confirmed in vitro as CMV antigen-specific. The authors later linked a missense DCLRE1C variant to TCR beta V- and J-gene trimming.

Both 60 Vbeta primers and 13 Jbeta primers went into the PCR. The table came from immunoSEQ multiplex PCR; TCRdb's copy has only in-frame clones and leaves some out. The sample records about 170,000 clones, approximately 81% being singletons. The specimen was PBMCs. This sequence was found in a boy aged 2-15 years in good health and CMV-seronegative. This sequence joins TRBV5-4 and TRBJ2-1; TRBD2 agrees at 8 bases. CDR3 in DNA: TGTGCCAGCAGCTTGATGCGGGGCGGGAGGCCCTACAATGAGCAGTTCTTC. Translated, it gives CASSLMRGGRPYNEQFF. The full variable domain, completed using reference TRBV5-4 and TRBJ2-1, is ETGVTQSPTHLIKTRGQQVTLRCSSQSGHNTVSWYQQALGQGPQFIFQYYREEENGRGNFPPRFSGLQFPNYSSELNVNALELDDSALYLCASSLMRGGRPYNEQFFGPGTRLTVL.